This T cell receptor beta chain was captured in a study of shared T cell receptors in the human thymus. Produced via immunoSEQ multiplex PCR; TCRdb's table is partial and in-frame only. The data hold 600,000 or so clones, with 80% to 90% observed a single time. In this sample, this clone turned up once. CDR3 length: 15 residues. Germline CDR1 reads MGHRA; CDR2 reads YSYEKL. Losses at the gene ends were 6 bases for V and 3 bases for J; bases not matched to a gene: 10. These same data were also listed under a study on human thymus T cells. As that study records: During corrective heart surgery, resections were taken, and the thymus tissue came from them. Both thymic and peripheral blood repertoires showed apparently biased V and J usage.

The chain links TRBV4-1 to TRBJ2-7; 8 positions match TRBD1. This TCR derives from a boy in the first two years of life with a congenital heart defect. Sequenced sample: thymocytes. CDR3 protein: CASRSGTGSFYEQYF. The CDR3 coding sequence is TGCGCCAGCAGATCCGGGACAGGTAGCTTCTACGAGCAGTACTTC.